What follows describes a single TCR beta chain. The antigen remains undetermined. The sample belongs to a study of beta chain features in type 1 diabetes. General study findings and limits: Small HLA sub-analyses could not settle whether HLA shapes TCRB rearrangement. TCRB CDR3s from Type 1 diabetes patients were moderately but significantly shorter in all four CD4+ subsets.

Expressed TCRB transcripts got sequenced, as all isolated RNA was reverse transcribed. The table came from immunoSEQ multiplex PCR; TCRdb's copy has only in-frame clones and leaves some out. Of hundreds of thousands of clones in the sample, around an eighth were seen once. After removal of 0 bases from V and 4 bases from J, the junction contained 8 bases not matched to a gene. Germline lookup yields CDR1 SGDLS and CDR2 YYNGEE. The CDR3 covers 17 residues. This rearrangement joins TRBV9 to TRBJ2-1, with 9 bases lining up with TRBD2. Material: naive CD4+ T cells from blood. The clonotype originates from a man between 18 and 29 years old with type 1 diabetes. The CDR3 bases are TGTGCCAGCAGCGTAGCTGTCGGGCGGGAGGGATACAATGAGCAGTTCTTC. It translates to CASSVAVGREGYNEQFF.